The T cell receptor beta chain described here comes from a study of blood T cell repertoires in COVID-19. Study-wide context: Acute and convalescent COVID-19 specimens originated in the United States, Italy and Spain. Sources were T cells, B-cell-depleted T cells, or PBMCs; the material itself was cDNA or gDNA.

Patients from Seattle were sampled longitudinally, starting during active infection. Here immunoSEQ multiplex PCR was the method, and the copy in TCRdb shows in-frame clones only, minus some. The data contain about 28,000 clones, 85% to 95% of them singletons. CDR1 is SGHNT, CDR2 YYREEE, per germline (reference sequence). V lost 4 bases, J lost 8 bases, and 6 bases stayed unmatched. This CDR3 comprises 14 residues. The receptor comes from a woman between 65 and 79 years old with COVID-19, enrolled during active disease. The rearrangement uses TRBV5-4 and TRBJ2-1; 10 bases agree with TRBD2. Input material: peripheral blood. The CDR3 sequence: CASSALAGADEQFF. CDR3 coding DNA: TGTGCCAGCAGCGCCCTAGCGGGGGCTGATGAGCAGTTCTTC.